What follows are 24 T cell receptor beta chains derived from one specimen sequenced in a study of CD8+ T cells in alopecia areata. Extraction and reverse transcription of RNA yielded cDNA as the sequencing template. Sequencing was performed with immunoSEQ multiplex PCR; in TCRdb, only in-frame clones are kept and a portion is missing. The sample has 60,000 to 90,000 clones; about 71% are singletons. Treatment described: oral pan-JAK inhibitor, 5-10 mg twice daily. The material sequenced was CD8+ T cells sorted from blood, taken at week 24, from a patient treated with tofacitinib. These TCRs come from a human donor with alopecia areata.

The chain joins TRBV4-3 to TRBJ1-4; unclear D gene. The germline V and J ends were trimmed by 1 base and 7 bases, with 25 bases remaining between them. The CDR3 is made up of 19 amino acids. Germline CDR1 reads LGHNA; CDR2 reads YSLEER. The CDR3 reads CASSQADFRLSLESEKLFF. The CDR3 nucleotides are TGCGCCAGCAGCCAAGCTGACTTCCGACTCAGCCTGGAGAGTGAAAAACTGTTTTTT.

The table lists this clone with a count of one. The rearrangement joins TRBV27 to TRBJ2-3, with D possibly matching TRBD2 (5 bases). Trimming removed 2 bases from V and 0 bases from J, with 12 bases in between. CDR1 and CDR2 from the germline V gene are MNHEY and SMNVEV (reference sequence). The CDR3 has 16 amino acids. DNA for the CDR3: TGTGCCAGCAGTTTAATAGCGTACACTAGCACAGATACGCAGTATTTT. It yields the protein CASSLIAYTSTDTQYF.

V is TRBV29-1 and J is TRBJ1-4, with 8 bases that match TRBD1. Trimming cost V 7 bases and J 7 bases; bases outside gene matches: 5. The V gene's germline CDR1 is SQVTM and CDR2 ANQGSEA. The CDR3 spans 12 residues. CDR3 in amino acids: CSAPDRGEKLFF. Here the CDR3 DNA reads TGCAGCGCACCTGACAGGGGTGAAAAACTGTTTTTT.

This chain uses TRBV5-6 with TRBJ2-3; 10 nucleotides agree with TRBD1. The J segment lost 2 bases and the V segment lost 3 bases, leaving 6 bases of the junction unmatched. Germline V CDR1 and CDR2: SGHDT, YYEEEE. This CDR3 spans 16 amino acids. CDR3 residues: CASSYRDRGITDTQYF. The DNA for the CDR3 is TGTGCCAGCAGCTACCGGGACAGGGGTATCACAGATACGCAGTATTTT.

This chain uses TRBV11-2 with TRBJ2-7; 9 bases agree with TRBD1. Unmatched junction bases numbered 7, after V lost 4 bases and J lost 6 bases. This CDR3 has 14 amino acids. In germline, CDR1 is SGHAT, CDR2 FQNNGV. The CDR3 here is CASSSGTGLIEQYF. The CDR3 bases are TGTGCCAGCAGCTCGGGGACAGGGTTAATCGAGCAGTACTTC. Together with reference TRBV11-2 and TRBJ2-7, the CDR3 gives the full variable domain: EAGVAQSPRYKIIEKRQSVAFWCNPISGHATLYWYQQILGQGPKLLIQFQNNGVVDDSQLPKDRFSAERLKGVDSTLKIQPAKLEDSAVYLCASSSGTGLIEQYFGPGTRLTVT.

The J gene is TRBJ2-1, the V gene TRBV15; no clear D gene. V lost 2 bases and J lost 0, with 11 bases in between. Per the germline V gene, CDR1 is LNHNV and CDR2 is YYDKDF (reference sequence). The CDR3 consists of 16 residues. CDR3 sequence (DNA): TGTGCCACCAGCAGACCCCAGACAAGCTCCTACAATGAGCAGTTCTTC. Its translation is CATSRPQTSSYNEQFF.

The V gene is TRBV27, the J gene TRBJ1-1, with D possibly being TRBD1 (6 bases). This CDR3 comprises 15 residues. V was pared by 5 bases and J by 1 base, with 14 bases between. CDR1 is MNHEY and CDR2 is SMNVEV in the germline V gene (reference sequence). The CDR3 bases are TGTGCCAGCAGTCCCCAACAGGGTTGGAACACTGAAGCTTTCTTT. Translation: CASSPQQGWNTEAFF.

This chain joins TRBV4-1 and TRBJ2-7, with TRBD1 matching 8 bases. The CDR3 is 14 amino acids. Germline CDR1 and CDR2: MGHRA and YSYEKL. The V gene end was trimmed by 3 bases and the J gene end by 4 bases; junction bases not matched to a gene: 5. The CDR3 coding sequence is TGCGCCAGCAGCCAGGAGGACAGGGCGTACGAGCAGTACTTC. Amino acids: CASSQEDRAYEQYF.

This clone is medium-sized within its sample. The CDR3 is CASSLLILDTGELFF. The CDR3 region has the DNA TGTGCCAGCAGCTTGCTAATCCTGGACACCGGGGAGCTGTTTTTT. The gene calls are TRBV5-8 and TRBJ2-2, with D unclear. V was shortened by 1 base and J by 3 bases, with 10 bases between the two germline ends. The CDR3 is 15 residues long. The germline V gene encodes CDR1 SGHTS and CDR2 YDEGEE.

The genes are TRBV9 and TRBJ2-1; a possible D gene is TRBD1 (6 bases). Germline CDR1 reads SGDLS; CDR2 reads YYNGEE. With 3 bases removed from V and 5 bases from J, the gap between germline ends came to 6 bases. CDR3 length: 12 amino acids. The CDR3 DNA reads TGTGCCAGCAGCGACAGGGACAATGAGCAGTTCTTC. Protein sequence: CASSDRDNEQFF. The whole variable domain, remainder taken from reference TRBV9 and TRBJ2-1, is DSGVTQTPKHLITATGQRVTLRCSPRSGDLSVYWYQQSLDQGLQFLIQYYNGEERAKGNILERFSAQQFPDLHSELNLSSLELGDSALYFCASSDRDNEQFFGPGTRLTVL.

By frequency in the sample, this clone is medium-sized. J is TRBJ2-3 and V is TRBV4-3, with 8 nucleotides matching TRBD1. Germline V gives CDR1 LGHNA, CDR2 YSLEER. The ends lost 1 base at V and 1 base at J; junction bases unmatched: 7. This CDR3 is 17 amino acids long. The DNA of the CDR3 is TGCGCCAGCAGCCAAGCGCTCCCGGGACAGGGCACAGATACGCAGTATTTT. Encoded protein: CASSQALPGQGTDTQYF.

The V call is TRBV6-5, the J call TRBJ1-6; 8 nucleotides agree with TRBD1. The CDR3 length is 15 residues. Unmatched junction bases numbered 11, after V lost 4 bases and J lost 12 bases. Germline V gene sequence: CDR1 MNHEY, CDR2 SVGAGI. CDR3 nucleotide sequence: TGTGCCAGCAGTTGTTGTTTTGGACAGGGTCAACCCCTCCACTTT. This translates into CASSCCFGQGQPLHF.

This clone ranks as medium-sized (0.01 to 0.1%). The CDR3 is CASSLAGVYGYTF. CDR3 nucleotide sequence: TGTGCCAGCAGCTTAGCCGGGGTCTATGGCTACACCTTC. The chain joins TRBV7-2 to TRBJ1-2; no firm D call. The CDR3 extends over 13 amino acids. The ends were cut back, 0 bases at V and 4 bases at J, with 6 bases in the middle. Germline CDR1 is SGHTA and CDR2 is FQGNSA.

This clone was observed a handful of times. The chain carries TRBV29-1 and TRBJ1-2, with unresolved D. The V gene lost 2 bases and the J gene lost 2 bases, with 12 bases spanning the gap. The CDR3 is made up of 14 amino acids. CDR1 SQVTM and CDR2 ANQGSEA come from the germline V gene. The CDR3 coding sequence is TGCAGCGTTGAATTATCAGGCCCAAACTATGGCTACACCTTC. Translated, it gives CSVELSGPNYGYTF.

This chain connects TRBV4-1 to TRBJ1-5; no clear D. Germline V lookup: CDR1 MGHRA, CDR2 YSYEKL. This CDR3 is built from 14 residues. The germline V and J ends were trimmed by 1 base and 7 bases, with 11 bases remaining between them. The CDR3 is CASSQGLIGQPQHF. For the CDR3, the DNA is TGCGCCAGCAGCCAAGGGCTTATCGGGCAGCCCCAGCATTTT.

V usage is TRBV10-3 and J usage is TRBJ2-7; TRBD1 aligns across 10 bases. Germline CDR1 reads ENHRY; CDR2 reads SYGVKD. This CDR3 comprises 15 residues. J lost 5 bases, V lost 6 bases, and 10 bases had no gene match. This CDR3 is CAISAPGTGADEQYF. For the CDR3, the DNA is TGTGCCATCAGCGCCCCCGGGACAGGGGCGGACGAGCAGTACTTC.

The chain recombines TRBV11-2 with TRBJ2-5; D may correspond to TRBD1 or TRBD2 (5 bases each). CDR3 length: 14 residues. The germline gives CDR1 SGHAT, CDR2 FQNNGV. The V gene lost 1 base and the J gene lost 4 bases, with 10 bases spanning the gap. The CDR3 is CASSLVRGVETQYF. In DNA form, the CDR3 reads TGTGCCAGCAGCTTAGTGAGAGGGGTAGAGACCCAGTACTTC.

The V and J genes are TRBV4-3 and TRBJ2-1; D is unclear. With 1 base removed from V and 0 bases from J, the gap between germline ends came to 7 bases. The germline V gene encodes CDR1 LGHNA and CDR2 YSLEER. This CDR3 has 15 amino acids. The CDR3 sequence is CASSQGSGSYNEQFF. CDR3 DNA sequence: TGCGCCAGCAGCCAAGGGTCGGGCTCCTACAATGAGCAGTTCTTC.

This clone has a handful of counts. This rearrangement joins TRBV7-6 to TRBJ2-3, with D perhaps matching TRBD2 (6 bases). The germline V gene encodes CDR1 SGHVS and CDR2 FNYEAQ. The CDR3 has 16 amino acids. Trimming shortened V by 2 bases and J by 0 bases, and 12 bases separated the two germline ends. The CDR3 sequence: CASSLWSSGSTDTQYF. Here the CDR3 DNA reads TGTGCCAGCAGCTTATGGTCGAGCGGGAGCACAGATACGCAGTATTTT.

The DNA for the CDR3 is TGCAGCGTGCAATTAGCGGGAGGGCCATCCTACGAGCAGTACTTC. Its translation: CSVQLAGGPSYEQYF. This chain connects TRBV29-1 to TRBJ2-7, with 11 positions matching TRBD2. The CDR3 has 15 amino acids. Germline lookup yields CDR1 SQVTM and CDR2 ANQGSEA. The V gene end was trimmed by 6 bases and the J gene end by 1 base; junction bases not matched to a gene: 8.

V gene TRBV7-9 combines with J gene TRBJ2-5; 11 positions agree with TRBD2. CDR1 and CDR2 from the germline V gene are SEHNR and FQNEAQ (reference sequence). The V segment lost 5 bases and the J segment 2 bases; nucleotides outside the gene matches: 13. CDR3 length: 18 amino acids. The CDR3 spells CASSPPLTSGTFQETQYF. The CDR3 coding sequence is TGTGCCAGCAGCCCTCCCTTGACTAGCGGGACCTTTCAAGAGACCCAGTACTTC. Full variable domain (rest looked up from reference TRBV7-9 and TRBJ2-5): DTGVSQNPRHKITKRGQNVTFRCDPISEHNRLYWYRQTLGQGPEFLTYFQNEAQLEKSRLLSDRFSAERPKGSFSTLEIQRTEQGDSAMYLCASSPPLTSGTFQETQYFGPGTRLLVL.

The V and J genes are TRBV7-9 and TRBJ2-1, with D unclear. The CDR3 has 11 amino acids. The V gene's germline CDR1 is SEHNR and CDR2 FQNEAQ (reference sequence). V was trimmed by 1 base and J by 10 bases, leaving 5 bases between them. The CDR3: CASSLGREQFF. The CDR3 DNA reads as TGTGCCAGCAGCTTAGGAAGGGAGCAGTTCTTC.

This chain uses TRBV29-1 with TRBJ2-7; TRBD2 is a possible D gene (5 bases). Germline CDR1 and CDR2: SQVTM and ANQGSEA. The ends were cut back, 0 bases at V and 5 bases at J, with 11 bases in the middle. The CDR3 is 13 amino acids. CDR3 sequence: CSVEDLTGNEQYF. In nucleotides, the CDR3 is TGCAGCGTTGAAGATCTTACGGGGAACGAGCAGTACTTC.

This rearrangement joins TRBV7-2 to TRBJ2-1, with 10 bases matching TRBD2. CDR3 length: 19 amino acids. Unmatched junction bases numbered 13, after V lost 5 bases and J lost 0 bases. Germline loops: CDR1 SGHTA, CDR2 FQGNSA. CDR3 sequence (DNA): TGTGCCAGCAGCGCCCCACTTAGCGGGGGGTCCAGCTCCTACAATGAGCAGTTCTTC. It encodes CASSAPLSGGSSSYNEQFF.